These 16 T cell receptor beta chains came from one sample sequenced in a study of OX40 agonist ivuxolimab in advanced cancers. The protocol was immunoSEQ multiplex PCR, while the TCRdb copy is restricted to in-frame clones and leaves out a portion. Altogether approximately 100,000 clones are present, 90% being singletons, with the ten largest covering approximately 0.34%. The sequences come from CD4+ or CD8+ T cells sorted from blood, collected in a trial of the OX40 agonist ivuxolimab. The receptor source for this set is an adult with an advanced solid tumor such as melanoma, head and neck, liver or kidney cancer.

The CDR3 nucleotides read TGTGCCAGCATCCCACGCGGGAGAGTCGTTGAGCAGTTCTTC. This translates into CASIPRGRVVEQFF. V gene TRBV28 combines with J gene TRBJ2-1, with 7 bases that match TRBD2. The CDR3 is 14 amino acids. Germline V lookup: CDR1 MDHEN, CDR2 SYDVKM. The junction had 12 bases not matched to a gene; V was cut back by 7 bases and J by 9 bases.

CDR3 DNA sequence: TGTGCCAGCGGGATAGACAGGGTCGGAGGCTACACCTTC. This translates into CASGIDRVGGYTF. The V call is TRBV2, the J call TRBJ1-2; 7 bases line up with TRBD1. Looked up from germline, CDR1 is SNHLY and CDR2 is FYNNEI. The V gene end was trimmed by 8 bases and the J gene end by 8 bases; junction bases not matched to a gene: 11. The CDR3 runs 13 residues.

This chain connects TRBV19 to TRBJ2-1; possible D gene TRBD2, 6 bases. The CDR3 runs to 14 residues. Germline V gene data show CDR1 as LNHDA and CDR2 as SQIVND (reference sequence). V lost 2 bases and J lost 9, with 14 bases in between. The CDR3 reads CASSIHRESSEQFF. The CDR3 DNA reads TGTGCCAGTAGTATACACCGGGAGTCCAGTGAGCAGTTCTTC.

The chain combines TRBV5-4 with TRBJ2-5; D perhaps matches TRBD2 (6 bases). The CDR3 runs 17 residues. Trimming took 4 bases from V and 4 from J, leaving 23 bases between them. Germline V CDR1 and CDR2: SGHNT, YYREEE (reference sequence). CDR3 amino acids: CASSPAGGLPTRETQYF. The CDR3 bases are TGTGCCAGCAGCCCGGCTGGCGGACTACCGACCAGAGAGACCCAGTACTTC.

This chain joins TRBV11-2 and TRBJ2-7, with no clear D. V was clipped by 2 bases and J by 3 bases, with 8 bases between them. The CDR3 covers 13 residues. Germline V gene lookup returns CDR1 SGHAT and CDR2 FQNNGV. DNA for the CDR3: TGTGCCAGCAGCTTATCGCGGTTCTACGAGCAGTACTTC. As protein: CASSLSRFYEQYF.

This clone has only a few counts. This sample includes further DNA sequences coding for the same CDR3. The rearrangement joins TRBV2 to TRBJ2-5; D perhaps matches TRBD2 (6 bases). Trimming took 2 bases from V and 5 from J, leaving 9 bases between them. In germline, CDR1 is SNHLY, CDR2 FYNNEI. The CDR3 extends over 13 amino acids. The CDR3 spells CASSELEGETQYF. DNA of the CDR3: TGTGCCAGCAGTGAATTGGAGGGTGAGACCCAGTACTTC.

The V and J genes are TRBV18 and TRBJ2-7; tentative D call: TRBD2 (7 bases). With 3 bases removed from V and 3 bases from J, the gap between germline ends came to 9 bases. CDR3 size: 13 residues. Per germline, CDR1 KGHSH and CDR2 LQKENI. CDR3 sequence (DNA): TGTGCCAGCTCACCGGGGGGGCTCTACGAGCAGTACTTC. Translated: CASSPGGLYEQYF.

V gene TRBV2 combines with J gene TRBJ2-4; no clear D. Germline values: CDR1 SNHLY, CDR2 FYNNEI. V was clipped by 2 bases and J by 12 bases, with 5 bases between them. The CDR3 has 10 residues. This chain's CDR3 is CASSEQRQYF. CDR3 sequence (DNA): TGTGCCAGCAGTGAACAGCGTCAGTACTTC.

The gene calls are TRBV5-1 and TRBJ2-7, with 8 bases lining up with TRBD2. Unmatched junction bases numbered 10, after V lost 4 bases and J lost 4 bases. The germline CDR1 and CDR2 sequences are SGHRS and YFSETQ. CDR3 length: 15 residues. CDR3 DNA: TGCGCCAGCAGCCCGGGGGGGACTAGTTCGTACGAGCAGTACTTC. Protein sequence: CASSPGGTSSYEQYF.

This chain joins TRBV5-8 and TRBJ2-5; D is possibly TRBD2 (5 bases). This CDR3 has 13 residues. The V and J ends lost 0 bases and 6 bases respectively, with 9 bases between them. Germline CDR1 and CDR2: SGHTS and YDEGEE. CDR3 region: CASSLVGSQTQYF. The DNA of the CDR3 is TGTGCCAGCAGCTTGGTTGGGAGCCAGACCCAGTACTTC.

The rearrangement joins TRBV28 to TRBJ2-7; D gene uncertain. The V end was cut by 6 bases, the J end by 1 base, with 10 bases between. This CDR3 contains 13 residues. The germline gives CDR1 MDHEN, CDR2 SYDVKM. CDR3 sequence reads: CASRPPISYEQYF. The CDR3 DNA reads TGTGCCAGCAGACCACCTATTTCCTACGAGCAGTACTTC.

The V gene is TRBV28, the J gene TRBJ1-5, with a weak D call TRBD1 (5 bases). Trimming stripped 2 bases from V and 7 bases from J, with 9 bases between. CDR1 and CDR2 (germline): MDHEN, SYDVKM. The CDR3 is 13 residues long. CDR3 in DNA: TGTGCCAGCAGTTTAGGACGGACACAGCCCCAGCATTTT. This codes for CASSLGRTQPQHF.

CDR3 protein: CASSVSRRASGTDTQYF. The CDR3 nucleotides are TGTGCCAGCAGCGTATCGCGGCGTGCTAGCGGGACAGATACGCAGTATTTT. The chain links TRBV9 to TRBJ2-3, with TRBD2 matching 8 bases. V lost 1 base to trimming and J lost 3 bases; unmatched junction nucleotides: 10. Germline values: CDR1 SGDLS, CDR2 YYNGEE. This CDR3 contains 17 residues.

This rearrangement joins TRBV18 to TRBJ2-1; 12 bases align to TRBD2. The CDR3 spans 19 residues. Germline V CDR1 and CDR2: KGHSH, LQKENI. V shed 3 bases and J 7 bases; nucleotides not matched to a gene: 16. The CDR3 spells CASSPQWASGTSGLNEQFF. Written as DNA, the CDR3 is TGTGCCAGCTCACCCCAGTGGGCCTCCGGGACTAGCGGGCTTAATGAGCAGTTCTTC.

The CDR3 loop reads CASSLKLAETQYF. The CDR3 DNA follows: TGCGCCAGCAGCTTGAAACTAGCCGAGACCCAGTACTTC. This chain uses TRBV5-1 with TRBJ2-5, with D perhaps matching TRBD2 (6 bases). CDR1 is SGHRS, CDR2 YFSETQ, per germline. This CDR3 comprises 13 residues. The V and J ends lost 1 base and 5 bases respectively, with 9 bases between them.

The rearrangement links TRBV27 to TRBJ2-1; weak D call: TRBD1 (6 bases). This CDR3 is 15 amino acids long. The germline V gene encodes CDR1 MNHEY and CDR2 SMNVEV (reference sequence). V lost 6 bases and J 3 bases, leaving 15 bases between the germline ends. This chain's CDR3 is CASSPDRTFYNEQFF. CDR3 coding DNA: TGTGCCAGCAGCCCTGACAGGACATTCTACAATGAGCAGTTCTTC.